This T cell receptor (beta chain) was sequenced for a study of T-cell memory formation after mild COVID-19. Study-wide points: Of the contracting clones, CD4+ ones lay mainly in CM and EM, and CD8+ ones in EMRA.

This clonotype was detected only a few times. Antigen unknown. The length of the CDR3 is 13 residues. V was pared by 1 base and J by 11 bases, with 14 bases between. Germline assignment: CDR1 SGHTA and CDR2 FQGTGA. TCRdb reprocessed the 5' RACE reads with MiXCR, giving one entry per CDR3 protein. The table shows approximately 110,000 distinct CDR3 sequences, with around a fifth occurring only once. V is TRBV7-3 and J is TRBJ1-1; the D is unclear. This TCR derives from a man aged 18 to 30 who had mild COVID-19 (a few samples of this study predate the infection). Cell type and time point are not known. The specimen was PBMCs or a T cell subset sorted from them (not recorded which). The CDR3 nucleotides are TGTGCCAGCAGCTTAAATGGCAATTCTATGGCTTTCTTT. Protein: CASSLNGNSMAFF.